The 2 T cell receptor beta chains given below trace back to one sample, sequenced in a study of Ad26.COV2.S vaccination and SARS-CoV-2 variants. The method was immunoSEQ multiplex PCR; TCRdb's version includes in-frame clones alone and lacks a portion of them. The sample yields 350,000 to 450,000 clones, roughly 87% seen once. Documented treatment: 19 received Ad26.COV2.S at low or high dose, single or two shots; 5 received placebo; per-sample allocation not given. Day 63 following the first vaccine or placebo injection was when the samples were taken. The specimen comprised peripheral blood, sampled in a trial of Ad26.COV2.S vaccine versus placebo. Receptor source: a person between 18 and 60 years old who received the Ad26.COV2.S COVID-19 vaccine or a placebo.

This rearrangement joins TRBV6-6 to TRBJ1-3; 10 bases map to TRBD1. The germline gives CDR1 MNHNY, CDR2 SVGAGI (reference sequence). The V and J ends lost 7 bases and 6 bases, in that order; junction bases with no gene match: 9. The CDR3 runs 15 residues. CDR3 region: CASTSTGGLVNTIYF. In DNA form, the CDR3 reads TGTGCCAGCACTTCGACAGGGGGCTTAGTAAACACCATATATTTT.

Note on this clone: Other DNA sequences in this specimen translate into the identical CDR3. J is TRBJ2-3 and V is TRBV5-1; D is possibly TRBD2 (5 bases). This CDR3 region has 15 residues. Germline V gives CDR1 SGHRS, CDR2 YFSETQ. V was shortened by 0 bases and J by 0 bases, with 8 bases between the two germline ends. The CDR3 sequence is CASSLGGPSTDTQYF. The CDR3 nucleotides read TGCGCCAGCAGCTTGGGCGGGCCTAGCACAGATACGCAGTATTTT.